The 6 T cell receptor beta chains given below trace back to one sample, sequenced in a study of blood T cells in healthy people across ages. A second PCR, run for about 7 to 11 cycles, used a sample-barcoded 5' primer plus a J-beta primer mix. Using its own MiXCR run on the 5' RACE reads, TCRdb lists one record per CDR3 protein. The data contain over 600,000 distinct CDR3 sequences, more than 35% of them seen just once; the ten biggest clones take up 18%. The specimen sequenced was blood. The receptors shown here come from a man older than 75 in good health.

This clonotype was counted between two and nine times. The chain combines TRBV5-4 with TRBJ1-4; maybe TRBD1 (5 bases). V was shortened by 4 bases and J by 5 bases, with 15 bases between the two germline ends. The CDR3 spans 15 residues. The germline CDR1 and CDR2 sequences are SGHNT and YYREEE (reference sequence). In DNA form, the CDR3 reads TGTGCCAGCAGCAACCGGGGACTCGAAAATGAAAAACTGTTTTTT. Protein: CASSNRGLENEKLFF.

The CDR3 bases are TGCAGTGCTAGAGAGGGGACAAGACCGAACACTGAAGCTTTCTTT. Its translation is CSAREGTRPNTEAFF. The V call is TRBV20-1, the J call TRBJ1-1; possible D gene TRBD1, 6 bases. This CDR3 is built from 15 residues. CDR1 is DFQATT and CDR2 is SNEGSKA in the germline V gene (reference sequence). Trimming removed 0 bases at V and 1 base at J, with 12 bases between.

This clonotype was seen only once. The rearrangement uses TRBV5-5 and TRBJ2-5; D may be TRBD2 (6 bases). This CDR3 region has 15 residues. Trimming cost V 4 bases and J 2 bases, with 15 bases left between them. From germline, CDR1 is SGHKS and CDR2 YYEKEE (reference sequence). The CDR3 spells CASSLSGSGQETQYF. The CDR3 nucleotides read TGTGCCAGCAGCCTCTCGGGGAGCGGGCAAGAGACCCAGTACTTC.

The chain is built from TRBV11-2 and TRBJ2-4; D is unresolved. Trimming cost V 1 base and J 8 bases, with 6 bases left between them. Germline V gene sequence: CDR1 SGHAT, CDR2 FQNNGV. The length of the CDR3 is 12 residues. The CDR3 spells CASSLVFYIQYF. CDR3 in DNA: TGTGCCAGCAGCTTAGTATTCTACATTCAGTACTTC.

This clonotype was seen at least ten times. The J gene is TRBJ2-7, the V gene TRBV29-1; the match to TRBD1 covers 8 bases. The ends lost 3 bases at V and 10 bases at J; junction bases unmatched: 11. This CDR3 comprises 13 residues. The germline gives CDR1 SQVTM, CDR2 ANQGSEA. CDR3 coding DNA: TGCAGCGTTGAGGGACCGGGACAGGCGTCCCAGTACTTC. Its translation is CSVEGPGQASQYF.

This clonotype came up once. This sequence joins TRBV7-9 and TRBJ2-3; 8 bases agree with TRBD2. This CDR3 comprises 20 residues. The V and J ends lost 4 bases and 0 bases, in that order; junction bases with no gene match: 18. Germline lookup yields CDR1 SEHNR and CDR2 FQNEAQ (reference sequence). The CDR3 DNA reads as TGTGCCAGCAGCTCCCCCTCGCTTAGCGGGACGACAACTAGCACAGATACGCAGTATTTT. As protein: CASSSPSLSGTTTSTDTQYF.